One sample yielded the 11 T cell receptor beta chains listed below, sequenced in a study of shared clonotypes between healthy human individuals. This table comes from immunoSEQ multiplex PCR, and its TCRdb copy is limited to in-frame clones, with some not included. The sample yields fewer than 2.5 million clones, over 85% seen once. Input material: naive CD4+ T cells from PBMCs. Subset here: CD45RA+ positively selected. The receptors shown here come from a man between 18 and 35 years old in good health. Some clones in this sample may be carry-over from other donors' samples.

Note on this clone: The same CDR3 also results from other DNA sequences found in this sample. The chain is built from TRBV5-1 and TRBJ2-5; D is tentatively TRBD1 or TRBD2 (5 bases each). Germline CDR1 SGHRS, CDR2 YFSETQ. The CDR3 length is 14 residues. V was pared by 4 bases and J by 2 bases, with 12 bases between. The CDR3 nucleotides read TGCGCCAGCAGCCCCGGGACGGCGCAAGAGACCCAGTACTTC. Translation gives CASSPGTAQETQYF.

The rearrangement uses TRBV5-4 and TRBJ2-5, with 10 positions matching TRBD2. Germline CDR1 is SGHNT and CDR2 is YYREEE (reference sequence). J lost 5 bases, V lost 2 bases, and 3 bases had no gene match. CDR3 size: 14 residues. For the CDR3, the DNA is TGTGCCAGCAGCTTCCCTAGCGGGAGTGAGACCCAGTACTTC. Its protein product is CASSFPSGSETQYF.

The rearrangement joins TRBV6-1 to TRBJ2-7, with a tentative D call TRBD1 (6 bases). CDR1 and CDR2 (germline): MNHNS, SASEGT. V was shortened by 0 bases and J by 2 bases, with 8 bases between the two germline ends. CDR3 length equals 14 residues. This chain's CDR3 is CASSEAGTTYEQYF. The CDR3 nucleotides are TGTGCCAGCAGTGAAGCTGGGACAACCTACGAGCAGTACTTC.

This clone was recorded only once. The chain uses TRBV28 and TRBJ1-1, with a possible D match to TRBD1 (5 bases). The CDR3 runs 12 residues. Trimming took 7 bases from V and 0 from J, leaving 6 bases between them. CDR1 and CDR2 from the germline V gene are MDHEN and SYDVKM. This CDR3 is CASKGLNTEAFF. CDR3 nucleotide sequence: TGTGCCAGCAAGGGGTTGAACACTGAAGCTTTCTTT.

The chain carries TRBV5-5 and TRBJ1-1; the D gene is possibly TRBD1 (6 bases). CDR3 length: 15 amino acids. The germline gives CDR1 SGHKS, CDR2 YYEKEE (reference sequence). Trimming took 0 bases from V and 3 from J, leaving 12 bases between them. The CDR3 region is CASSLDGGADTEAFF. The DNA of the CDR3 is TGTGCCAGCAGCTTGGATGGGGGGGCGGACACTGAAGCTTTCTTT.

This clone was observed a few times. The gene calls are TRBV30 and TRBJ1-2, with 7 bases that match TRBD1. Germline loops: CDR1 GTSNPN, CDR2 SVGIG (reference sequence). The CDR3 is 12 amino acids. Unmatched junction bases numbered 0, after V lost 2 bases and J lost 3 bases. CDR3 protein: CAWSTGDYGYTF. CDR3 coding DNA: TGTGCCTGGAGTACAGGGGACTATGGCTACACCTTC.

The chain employs TRBV28 and TRBJ1-2; 7 bases are shared with TRBD1. Germline assignment: CDR1 MDHEN and CDR2 SYDVKM. The V segment lost 8 bases and the J segment 8 bases; nucleotides outside the gene matches: 17. This CDR3 is built from 15 residues. The CDR3 nucleotides are TGTGCCAGCCAGTTTACAGGGGTAGGATCCTACGGCTACACCTTC. As protein: CASQFTGVGSYGYTF.

This chain connects TRBV29-1 to TRBJ2-3; 7 bases are a match to TRBD1. CDR1 is SQVTM, CDR2 ANQGSEA, per germline. The CDR3 has 17 amino acids. The V and J ends lost 3 bases and 2 bases, in that order; junction bases with no gene match: 14. The CDR3 loop is CSVDGLGGTVNTDTQYF. CDR3 coding DNA: TGCAGCGTTGACGGGTTGGGTGGGACAGTCAACACAGATACGCAGTATTTT.

About this clone: Different DNA sequences within this sample yield the same CDR3. The CDR3 loop reads CASSLATEAFF. The CDR3, as DNA: TGTGCCAGCAGCTTAGCTACTGAAGCTTTCTTT. The chain employs TRBV7-2 and TRBJ1-1; D not resolved. The CDR3 totals 11 residues. CDR1 and CDR2 from the germline V gene are SGHTA and FQGNSA. V lost 0 bases to trimming and J lost 5 bases, with 1 base between them.

The genes are TRBV7-2 and TRBJ2-3; D is undetermined. The V gene lost 4 bases and the J gene lost 11 bases, with 16 bases spanning the gap. The CDR3 runs to 13 residues. The germline V gene encodes CDR1 SGHTA and CDR2 FQGNSA. DNA of the CDR3: TGTGCCAGCAGCTGGGTTTTGCCCGAAGGGCAGTATTTT. This codes for CASSWVLPEGQYF. The whole variable domain, filled in from reference TRBV7-2 and TRBJ2-3, reads GAGVSQSPSNKVTEKGKDVELRCDPISGHTALYWYRQSLGQGLEFLIYFQGNSAPDKSGLPSDRFSAERTGGSVSTLTIQRTQQEDSAVYLCASSWVLPEGQYFGPGTRLTVL.

The chain carries TRBV4-1 and TRBJ2-7, with 8 positions matching TRBD1. The J segment lost 6 bases and the V segment lost 0 bases, leaving 10 bases of the junction unmatched. CDR3 length: 16 residues. CDR1 is MGHRA and CDR2 is YSYEKL in the germline V gene. Here the CDR3 DNA reads TGCGCCAGCAGCCAAGACCGGGGACAGGTGGGTTTCGAGCAGTACTTC. Translated: CASSQDRGQVGFEQYF.